Following are 6 T cell receptor beta chains from one sample sequenced in a study of T cells in women clearing cervical HPV infection. TCRdb's table, derived via immunoSEQ multiplex PCR, lists solely in-frame clones and lacks some. This sample contains some 25,000 clones. Sequencing input: blood buffy coat. The source of these receptors is a woman between 18 and 70 years old with a cervical HPV16 infection that either progressed to CIN3+ or cleared (not recorded which).

On this clone itself: Coverage ceases 3 residues before the CDR3 finishes, and the germline J gene fills in the end. This rearrangement joins TRBV7-2 to TRBJ1-1; 7 bases are a match to TRBD1. CDR1 and CDR2 from the germline V gene are SGHTA and FQGNSA. This CDR3 spans 15 amino acids. The CDR3 bases that were read are TGTGCCAGCAGCTTAGGACAGGGTGGTGGTTGGGAA. Encoded protein: CASSLGQGGGWE. The complete CDR3 sequence is CASSLGQGGGWEAFF. Full variable domain (rest looked up from reference TRBV7-2 and TRBJ1-1): GAGVSQSPSNKVTEKGKDVELRCDPISGHTALYWYRQSLGQGLEFLIYFQGNSAPDKSGLPSDRFSAERTGGSVSTLTIQRTQQEDSAVYLCASSLGQGGGWEAFFGQGTRLTVV.

Notes on this clone: The read ends 3 residues shy of where the CDR3 ends; the end is completed using the germline J gene. The chain recombines TRBV5-1 with TRBJ2-2, with TRBD1 identical over 7 bases. Germline assignment: CDR1 SGHRS and CDR2 YFSETQ. The ends lost 0 bases at V and 3 bases at J; junction bases unmatched: 2. CDR3 length equals 15 residues. CDR3 DNA, as far as it was read: TGCGCCAGCAGCTTGGGACAGGGCGACACCGGGGAG. Protein sequence: CASSLGQGDTGE. The CDR3 as a whole reads CASSLGQGDTGELFF.

About this clone: The read is 3 residues too short to cover the CDR3 end, so that end is filled in from the germline J gene. The rearrangement joins TRBV7-9 to TRBJ1-4; 9 nucleotides agree with TRBD1. The CDR3 spans 14 residues. Germline CDR1 and CDR2: SEHNR and FQNEAQ (reference sequence). Unmatched junction bases numbered 2, after V lost 5 bases and J lost 4 bases. The CDR3 DNA, read in part, is TGTGCCAGCAGCCTGGGACAGGGTAATGAAAAA. Its translation is CASSLGQGNEK. The CDR3 reads in full as CASSLGQGNEKLFF.

Remarks on this clone: Read coverage stops 3 residues before the CDR3 terminus; the germline J gene supplies the remainder. V usage is TRBV7-3 and J usage is TRBJ2-1; D perhaps matches TRBD1 (6 bases). This CDR3 has 15 residues. CDR1 is SGHTA and CDR2 is FQGTGA in the germline V gene. Trimming took off 3 bases at V and 9 bases at J, with 18 bases between the two ends. CDR3 DNA (partial): TGTGCCAGCAGCTTGGGGGCCAGGGGATCAAGTGAG. It yields the protein CASSLGARGSSE. In full, the CDR3 reads CASSLGARGSSEQFF.

The chain's CDR3 is CASSGNRDNYNDYTF. The sequenced CDR3 bases are TGTGCCAGTAGTGGGAACCGGGACAACTACAATGAC. The chain combines TRBV19 with TRBJ1-2; weak D call: TRBD1 (6 bases). The read terminates 3 residues ahead of where the CDR3 ends, so the germline J gene completes it. The length of the CDR3 is 15 residues. Germline CDR1 and CDR2: LNHDA and SQIVND (reference sequence).

Comment on this clone: The CDR3 end falls 3 residues outside the read, so it is completed with the germline J gene. V and J are TRBV19 and TRBJ1-2; 7 nucleotides match TRBD1. Trimming took 4 bases from V and 3 from J; bases not matched to a gene: 5. Germline V lookup: CDR1 LNHDA, CDR2 SQIVND (reference sequence). The CDR3 is 14 amino acids. CDR3 loop: CASSKGTAHYGYTF. CDR3 DNA, as far as it was read: TGTGCCAGTAGTAAGGGGACAGCCCACTATGGC.